These 16 T cell receptor beta chains came from one sample sequenced in a study of T cells in Graves' hyperthyroidism and ophthalmopathy. RNA transcripts gave rise to amplified TCR beta CDR3 regions. The HTBI primer set served for first-round RT-PCR of the TCR CDR3. MiXCR, applied by TCRdb to the multiplex PCR reads, yields one record per CDR3 protein. The sample contains 500,000 to 600,000 distinct CDR3 sequences, over 35% of which appear only once. Sample: peripheral blood or thyroid tissue (not recorded which). Source of these receptors: an adult woman with Graves' disease, either hyperthyroidism or ophthalmopathy (not recorded which).

The chain recombines TRBV7-9 with TRBJ2-7; no definite D call. CDR1 and CDR2 (germline): SEHNR, FQNEAQ (reference sequence). The V gene lost 5 bases and the J gene lost 0 bases, with 11 bases spanning the gap. The CDR3 is made up of 14 amino acids. The CDR3, as DNA: TGTGCCAGCAGCCTCCTGGGCCTCTCCTACGAGCAGTACTTC. This translates into CASSLLGLSYEQYF.

The rearrangement uses TRBV29-1 and TRBJ2-5; 7 bases agree with TRBD1. This CDR3 has 13 amino acids. CDR1 is SQVTM and CDR2 is ANQGSEA in the germline V gene. Trimming cost V 3 bases and J 2 bases; bases outside gene matches: 3. Written as DNA, the CDR3 is TGCAGCGTTGATAGGGGACAGCAAGAGACCCAGTACTTC. Protein: CSVDRGQQETQYF.

The chain links TRBV29-1 to TRBJ2-7; D unresolved. This CDR3 is 10 amino acids long. Germline CDR1 reads SQVTM; CDR2 reads ANQGSEA. Trimming left V 8 bases short and J 6 bases short, with 11 bases between. The CDR3 DNA reads TGCAGCTTAGTTAACGGCGAGCAGTACTTC. The encoded protein is CSLVNGEQYF.

The chain joins TRBV24-1 to TRBJ1-1; D possibly corresponds to TRBD1 (5 bases). Germline CDR1 and CDR2: KGHDR and SFDVKD. V lost 4 bases to trimming and J lost 7 bases, with 18 bases between them. The CDR3 length is 15 residues. This chain's CDR3 is CATSDEGTSGGEAFF. The CDR3 DNA reads TGTGCCACCAGTGACGAAGGGACTAGCGGGGGTGAAGCTTTCTTT.

V is TRBV19 and J is TRBJ2-2, with D possibly called TRBD1 or TRBD2 (5 bases each). CDR1 and CDR2 from the germline V gene are LNHDA and SQIVND (reference sequence). V lost 5 bases to trimming and J lost 5 bases, with 18 bases between them. The CDR3 is 16 residues long. The CDR3 nucleotides are TGTGCCAGTAGTCCCAGCAGTTTGAGGGGTACCGGGGAGCTGTTTTTT. Its translation is CASSPSSLRGTGELFF. The whole variable domain, remainder taken from reference TRBV19 and TRBJ2-2, is DGGITQSPKYLFRKEGQNVTLSCEQNLNHDAMYWYRQDPGQGLRLIYYSQIVNDFQKGDIAEGYSVSREKKESFPLTVTSAQKNPTAFYLCASSPSSLRGTGELFFGEGSRLTVL.

The chain has TRBV20-1 and TRBJ1-6; a weak D match, TRBD1 (6 bases). Germline V gene lookup returns CDR1 DFQATT and CDR2 SNEGSKA (reference sequence). The CDR3 has 13 residues. The V end was cut by 6 bases, the J end by 13 bases, with 19 bases between. The CDR3 DNA sequence: TGCAGTGCAGGGACACGTCAAGATCAGCCCCTCCACTTT. Protein sequence: CSAGTRQDQPLHF.

This clonotype is a singleton in its sample. The CDR3, as DNA: TGTGCCAGCAGCCCACAGACAACTAATGAAAAACTGTTTTTT. Translated: CASSPQTTNEKLFF. V and J are TRBV2 and TRBJ1-4; D is undetermined. Germline CDR1 reads SNHLY; CDR2 reads FYNNEI. The CDR3 spans 14 residues. The germline V and J ends were trimmed by 6 bases and 0 bases, with 8 bases remaining between them.

This clonotype was seen only a few times. The rearrangement joins TRBV5-6 to TRBJ1-1; D uncertain. V gave up 0 bases and J gave up 0 bases, with 9 bases separating them. In germline, CDR1 is SGHDT, CDR2 YYEEEE. The CDR3 loop spans 15 amino acids. CDR3 sequence (DNA): TGTGCCAGCAGCTTGGGCCCGAATTTGAACACTGAAGCTTTCTTT. This codes for CASSLGPNLNTEAFF.

The CDR3, as DNA: TGTGCCACTAGACAGGGCCTCTATGGCTACACCTTC. It codes for CATRQGLYGYTF. The J gene is TRBJ1-2, the V gene TRBV10-3; 7 bases fit TRBD1. The CDR3 runs 12 residues. The junction had 6 bases not matched to a gene; V was cut back by 10 bases and J by 4 bases. Germline CDR1 and CDR2: ENHRY and SYGVKD.

The chain recombines TRBV2 with TRBJ2-1, with 8 bases identical to TRBD2. V lost 11 bases and J lost 5; bases outside the gene matches: 11. Germline V gene data show CDR1 as SNHLY and CDR2 as FYNNEI. CDR3 size: 14 residues. The CDR3 DNA follows: TGTGCCTGCAAAAATAACGGGGGGGACAATGAGCAGTTCTTC. Its translation is CACKNNGGDNEQFF.

This chain uses TRBV20-1 with TRBJ1-2, with D possibly matching TRBD1 (5 bases). V lost 0 bases to trimming and J lost 8 bases, with 22 bases between them. Germline-derived CDR1 and CDR2 are DFQATT and SNEGSKA (reference sequence). The CDR3 length is 16 residues. CDR3 sequence reads: CSARDLQALLLSGYTF. The CDR3 DNA reads as TGCAGTGCTAGAGATCTACAGGCACTCTTGCTTAGCGGCTACACCTTC.

The chain carries TRBV2 and TRBJ2-7; 8 bases line up with TRBD1. The CDR3 loop spans 13 amino acids. V gave up 2 bases and J gave up 5 bases; unmatched junction bases: 2. CDR1 and CDR2 (germline): SNHLY, FYNNEI. The CDR3 bases are TGTGCCAGCAGTGAACAGGGGGCAAACGAGCAGTACTTC. Encoded protein: CASSEQGANEQYF.

This chain uses TRBV7-3 with TRBJ2-2; D gene ambiguous. The CDR3 sequence is 15 residues long. The germline V and J ends were trimmed by 5 bases and 6 bases, with 16 bases remaining between them. CDR1 is SGHTA and CDR2 is FQGTGA in the germline V gene. The CDR3, as DNA: TGTGCCAGCAGCCCCTGGTTAACCAAGGCCGGGGAGCTGTTTTTT. Its protein is CASSPWLTKAGELFF.

This clonotype came up a few times. A single base separates this from a much larger clone, so it may be a read error. V gene TRBV12-3 or TRBV12-4 combines with J gene TRBJ2-5; tentatively, D is TRBD2 (6 bases). Trimming stripped 6 bases from V and 7 bases from J, with 21 bases between. The CDR3 totals 15 residues. CDR3 in amino acids: CASSSTRDLKGTQYF. CDR3 bases: TGTGCCAGCAGCAGTACCCGGGACTTAAAAGGGACCCAGTACTTC.

This clonotype was seen just once. The gene calls are TRBV5-1 and TRBJ1-6; 11 bases are shared with TRBD1. Unmatched junction bases numbered 6, after V lost 4 bases and J lost 6 bases. Germline values: CDR1 SGHRS, CDR2 YFSETQ. This CDR3 is built from 16 residues. CDR3 in DNA: TGCGCCAGCAGCGATGGGGACAGGGGGGGTAATTCACCCCTCCACTTT. This codes for CASSDGDRGGNSPLHF.

J is TRBJ2-5 and V is TRBV6-6; 11 bases match TRBD1. CDR1 is MNHNY, CDR2 SVGAGI, per germline (reference sequence). J gave up 0 bases and V 2 bases, and 5 bases lay outside the gene matches. The CDR3 extends over 17 amino acids. The CDR3 region is CASSYLGTGGYQETQYF. As DNA, the CDR3 is TGTGCCAGCAGTTACCTCGGGACAGGGGGATACCAAGAGACCCAGTACTTC.